The source of this T cell receptor (beta chain) is a study of T cell responses to AZD1222 COVID-19 vaccine. Study-level points and caveats: White British people made up most donors, females outnumbered males, and clonal diversity was possibly underestimated. Repertoires were sampled only after the peak T cell response.

In the case of this clone: Antigen specificity is unknown.

Using immunoSEQ multiplex PCR, the repertoire was profiled, and TCRdb retains in-frame clones only, with some absent. Of some 280,000 clones in the sample, about 94% were seen once. Material: peripheral blood, obtained 28 days after the second AZD1222 dose. The receptor's source is an adult who received the AZD1222 COVID-19 vaccine.

The DNA of the CDR3 is TGTGCCAGCAGCTTACAGGGTAGGGATTCACCCCTCCACTTT. This gives the protein CASSLQGRDSPLHF. The chain employs TRBV3-1 (or the pseudogene TRBV3-2) and TRBJ1-6, with D tentatively TRBD1 (6 bases). From germline, CDR1 is LGHDT and CDR2 YNNKEL (reference sequence). V gave up 5 bases and J gave up 8 bases, with 13 bases separating them. This CDR3 is built from 14 residues.